This T cell receptor beta chain was profiled in a study of T cells expressing NK-cell markers. From the 5' RACE reads, TCRdb lists one entry per CDR3 protein and no DNA. This table holds 200,000 to 300,000 distinct CDR3 sequences. The sequenced material came from blood T cells: a sorted CD56 or NKG2C T cell subset, CD4+ or CD8+ T cells, or bulk PBMC T cells (not recorded which). The sequence derives from a man between 18 and 35 years old in good health.

This chain's CDR3 is CASSLALAGGIYNEQFF. This sequence joins TRBV7-6 and TRBJ2-1; the TRBD2 assignment by TCRdb is unverifiable without DNA. The CDR3 consists of 17 residues. Germline values: CDR1 SGHVS, CDR2 FNYEAQ.